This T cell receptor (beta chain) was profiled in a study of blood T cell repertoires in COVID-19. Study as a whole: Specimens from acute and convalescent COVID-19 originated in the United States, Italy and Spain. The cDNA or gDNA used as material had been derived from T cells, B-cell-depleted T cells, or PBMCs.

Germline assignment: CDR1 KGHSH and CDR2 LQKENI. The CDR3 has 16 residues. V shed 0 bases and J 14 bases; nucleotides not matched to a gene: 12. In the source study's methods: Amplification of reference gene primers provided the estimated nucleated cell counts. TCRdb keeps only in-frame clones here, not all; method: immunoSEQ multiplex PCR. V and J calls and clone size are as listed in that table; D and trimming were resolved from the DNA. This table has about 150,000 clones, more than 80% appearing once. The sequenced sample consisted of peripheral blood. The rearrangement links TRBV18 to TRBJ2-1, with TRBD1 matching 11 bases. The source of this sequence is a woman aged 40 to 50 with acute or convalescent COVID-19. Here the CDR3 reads CASSPPGQGASKQEFF. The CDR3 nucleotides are TGTGCCAGCTCACCACCCGGACAGGGGGCGAGTAAACAAGAGTTCTTC.